This TCR beta chain was obtained from a study of neurological immune-mediated disorders. This clonotype has at least ten counts. With 10-nucleotide random UMIs included, cDNA was synthesized by 5'RACE. TCRdb re-derived calls from the 5' RACE reads in MiXCR, one entry per CDR3 protein. The sample holds tens of thousands of distinct CDR3 sequences, approximately 10% seen once. Sample time point: longitudinal time-point 1 (baseline). Input material: PBMCs. This TCR was sampled from a man aged 30 to 45 in good health.

This chain's CDR3 is CASSLGTSGSADTQYF. CDR3 in DNA: TGTGCCAGCAGCTTAGGGACTAGCGGGAGTGCGGATACGCAGTATTTT. The chain has TRBV7-2 and TRBJ2-3; TRBD2 aligns across 13 bases. V shed 1 base and J 6 bases; nucleotides not matched to a gene: 4. Germline V lookup: CDR1 SGHTA, CDR2 FQGNSA. The CDR3 length is 16 residues. Based on the CDR3 plus reference TRBV7-2 and TRBJ2-3, the full variable domain is GAGVSQSPSNKVTEKGKDVELRCDPISGHTALYWYRQSLGQGLEFLIYFQGNSAPDKSGLPSDRFSAERTGGSVSTLTIQRTQQEDSAVYLCASSLGTSGSADTQYFGPGTRLTVL.